These 18 T cell receptor beta chains were all obtained from the same sample, sequenced in a study of blood T cell repertoires in COVID-19. Produced via immunoSEQ multiplex PCR; TCRdb's table is partial and in-frame only. The table has 250,000 to 300,000 clones, more than 75% seen once; the top ten hold approximately 5.3%. Sequencing used peripheral blood. The source is a woman aged 60-75 years with COVID-19, enrolled during active disease.

The J gene is TRBJ2-1, the V gene TRBV27; D is perhaps TRBD2 (6 bases). Germline V lookup: CDR1 MNHEY, CDR2 SMNVEV (reference sequence). Trimming cost V 4 bases and J 5 bases, with 12 bases left between them. The CDR3 runs to 14 residues. In DNA form, the CDR3 reads TGTGCCAGCAGTTCTCAGGGACTTAACAATGAGCAGTTCTTC. It is translated as CASSSQGLNNEQFF.

The chain carries TRBV29-1 and TRBJ1-2; D gene unclear. Germline loops: CDR1 SQVTM, CDR2 ANQGSEA. V was shortened by 4 bases and J by 4 bases, with 13 bases between the two germline ends. The CDR3 sequence is 13 residues long. DNA for the CDR3: TGCAGCGTTGGAACGCCCCTAGGCTATGGCTACACCTTC. Protein sequence: CSVGTPLGYGYTF.

V gene TRBV3-1 (or the pseudogene TRBV3-2) combines with J gene TRBJ2-7; tentatively, D is TRBD1 (5 bases). Trimming took 4 bases from V and 5 from J, leaving 15 bases between them. The CDR3 spans 14 residues. Germline V gene lookup returns CDR1 LGHDT and CDR2 YNNKEL (reference sequence). The CDR3 is CASSLRASRDEQYF. The DNA of the CDR3 is TGTGCCAGCAGCCTCAGGGCTTCTCGAGACGAGCAGTACTTC.

The V call is TRBV19, the J call TRBJ2-1; D may be TRBD1 (5 bases). CDR1 and CDR2 from the germline V gene are LNHDA and SQIVND (reference sequence). Deletions cut 5 bases from V and 3 bases from J, with 20 bases between. CDR3 size: 17 residues. Here the CDR3 DNA reads TGTGCCAGTAGTGGGGCCCCTACTAAGGGCTTCTACAATGAGCAGTTCTTC. Its protein product is CASSGAPTKGFYNEQFF.

This sequence joins TRBV27 and TRBJ2-5; 11 bases are shared with TRBD2. This CDR3 is 18 amino acids long. CDR1 and CDR2 from the germline V gene are MNHEY and SMNVEV (reference sequence). The J segment lost 0 bases and the V segment lost 4 bases, leaving 10 bases of the junction unmatched. In nucleotides, the CDR3 is TGTGCCAGCAGTTCAGGCCTCTTACTAGCGGGGGACCAAGAGACCCAGTACTTC. It is translated as CASSSGLLLAGDQETQYF.

The chain links TRBV9 to TRBJ2-2, with 7 bases fitting TRBD1. V shed 4 bases and J 0 bases; nucleotides not matched to a gene: 6. Germline V gives CDR1 SGDLS, CDR2 YYNGEE. The length of the CDR3 is 16 residues. CDR3 sequence: CASSQRDRANTGELFF. Written as DNA, the CDR3 is TGTGCCAGCAGCCAACGGGACAGAGCGAACACCGGGGAGCTGTTTTTT.

This sequence joins TRBV5-6 and TRBJ1-1; D is perhaps TRBD1 (5 bases). The CDR3 runs 17 residues. The V end was cut by 0 bases, the J end by 2 bases, with 17 bases between. Germline V gene lookup returns CDR1 SGHDT and CDR2 YYEEEE. This CDR3 is CASSLELGGTANTEAFF. The CDR3 DNA follows: TGTGCCAGCAGCTTGGAATTGGGGGGTACTGCCAACACTGAAGCTTTCTTT.

With regard to this clone: At the DNA level, this CDR3 is encoded by other sequences in the same sample as well. J is TRBJ2-1 and V is TRBV20-1; D gene unclear. CDR3 size: 11 residues. The germline gives CDR1 DFQATT, CDR2 SNEGSKA (reference sequence). V was trimmed by 5 bases and J by 3 bases, leaving 5 bases between them. CDR3 loop: CSAPSYNEQFF. DNA for the CDR3: TGCAGTGCTCCGAGCTACAATGAGCAGTTCTTC.

Of note for this clone: Other DNA sequences within the sample encode an identical CDR3. The V call is TRBV6-5, the J call TRBJ1-3, with D possibly matching TRBD1 (5 bases). Trimming removed 2 bases from V and 0 bases from J, with 8 bases in between. Germline CDR1 reads MNHEY; CDR2 reads SVGAGI. The CDR3 consists of 15 residues. This CDR3 reads CASSYRGGSGNTIYF. The DNA for the CDR3 is TGTGCCAGCAGTTACAGGGGTGGCTCTGGAAACACCATATATTTT.

The chain carries TRBV4-3 and TRBJ1-6; D unclear. V was cut by 1 base and J by 5 bases, with 21 bases left in between. The germline V gene encodes CDR1 LGHNA and CDR2 YSLEER. The CDR3 covers 19 residues. The CDR3 is CASSQALDLREPHNSPLHF. In DNA, the CDR3 is TGCGCCAGCAGCCAAGCATTGGATTTGAGGGAACCCCATAATTCACCCCTCCACTTT.

The chain recombines TRBV30 with TRBJ1-3; D possibly corresponds to TRBD1 (5 bases). The CDR3 runs 14 residues. Germline loops: CDR1 GTSNPN, CDR2 SVGIG (reference sequence). V lost 0 bases to trimming and J lost 3 bases, with 9 bases between them. Here the CDR3 reads CAWSVRGSGNTIYF. DNA for the CDR3: TGTGCCTGGAGTGTACGGGGGAGTGGAAACACCATATATTTT.

J is TRBJ2-2 and V is TRBV21-1; TRBD2 is taken as the D call from the table, unchecked against the DNA. TRBV21-1 is shown as a pseudogene. This CDR3 is 17 amino acids long. This CDR3 reads CASSKGPRGRNTGELFF. For the CDR3, the DNA is TGTGCCAGCAGCAAAGGACCGCGCGGGAGGAACACCGGGGAGCTGTTTTTT.

The rearrangement joins TRBV18 to TRBJ2-5; 8 bases match TRBD1. The length of the CDR3 is 13 residues. With V trimmed by 6 bases and J by 4 bases, 4 bases remained unmatched. CDR1 and CDR2 from the germline V gene are KGHSH and LQKENI. Here the CDR3 reads CASSLDRAETQYF. The CDR3 bases are TGTGCCAGCTCCCTGGACAGGGCAGAGACCCAGTACTTC. The whole variable domain, remainder taken from reference TRBV18 and TRBJ2-5, is NAGVMQNPRHLVRRRGQEARLRCSPMKGHSHVYWYRQLPEEGLKFMVYLQKENIIDESGMPKERFSAEFPKEGPSILRIQQVVRGDSAAYFCASSLDRAETQYFGPGTRLLVL.

The chain recombines TRBV3-1 (or the pseudogene TRBV3-2) with TRBJ2-5, with D possibly matching TRBD2 (5 bases). Trimming shortened V by 4 bases and J by 1 base, and 19 bases separated the two germline ends. Per germline, CDR1 LGHDT and CDR2 YNNKEL (reference sequence). The length of the CDR3 is 17 residues. CDR3 region: CASSPELASSAQETQYF. For the CDR3, the DNA is TGTGCCAGCAGCCCTGAGTTGGCTAGCAGCGCCCAAGAGACCCAGTACTTC.

The chain carries TRBV4-1 and TRBJ2-1, with 8 positions matching TRBD2. The CDR3 consists of 15 residues. V shed 4 bases and J 0 bases; nucleotides not matched to a gene: 2. Per germline, CDR1 MGHRA and CDR2 YSYEKL. The CDR3 sequence: CASSPSGSSYNEQFF. The CDR3 bases are TGCGCCAGCAGCCCCAGCGGGAGCTCCTACAATGAGCAGTTCTTC.

The chain combines TRBV5-1 with TRBJ1-1, with 9 bases identical to TRBD1. Germline-derived CDR1 and CDR2 are SGHRS and YFSETQ. The junction had 13 bases not matched to a gene; V was cut back by 2 bases and J by 2 bases. The CDR3 is made up of 18 amino acids. The CDR3 here is CASSFIPPGQGVNTEAFF. The CDR3, as DNA: TGCGCCAGCAGCTTCATTCCTCCGGGACAGGGTGTCAACACTGAAGCTTTCTTT.

This clone appeared once. The chain combines TRBV5-1 with TRBJ2-1; the match to TRBD2 covers 7 bases. V gave up 1 base and J gave up 3 bases; unmatched junction bases: 7. Germline-derived CDR1 and CDR2 are SGHRS and YFSETQ. The CDR3 extends over 16 amino acids. The DNA for the CDR3 is TGCGCCAGCAGCTTGATAAGGGCTAGCGGCTACAATGAGCAGTTCTTC. It specifies CASSLIRASGYNEQFF.

Ten or more counts support this clone. The CDR3 DNA reads as TGTGCCAGCAGCTTGGCCGGGACAACGAAGCAGTACTTC. Translation gives CASSLAGTTKQYF. The chain employs TRBV11-3 and TRBJ2-7; TRBD1 is a possible D gene (6 bases). Germline CDR1 reads SGHNT; CDR2 reads YENEEA. The length of the CDR3 is 13 residues. The V end lost 3 bases, the J end lost 8 bases, and 14 bases lay between the germline ends.